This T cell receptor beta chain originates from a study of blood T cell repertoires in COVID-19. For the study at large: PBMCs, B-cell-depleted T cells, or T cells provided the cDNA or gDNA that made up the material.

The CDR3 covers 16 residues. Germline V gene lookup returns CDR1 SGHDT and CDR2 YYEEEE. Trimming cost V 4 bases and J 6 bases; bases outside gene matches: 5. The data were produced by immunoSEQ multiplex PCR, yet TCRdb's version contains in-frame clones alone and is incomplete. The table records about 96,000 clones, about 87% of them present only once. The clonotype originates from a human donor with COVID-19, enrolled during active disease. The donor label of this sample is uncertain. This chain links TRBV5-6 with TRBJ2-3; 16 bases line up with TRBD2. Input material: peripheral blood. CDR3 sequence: CASSGTSGGAWDTQYF. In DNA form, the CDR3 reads TGTGCCAGCAGCGGGACTAGCGGGGGGGCATGGGATACGCAGTATTTT.